Below, 11 T cell receptor beta chains from the same sample are listed, as sequenced in a study of beta chain features in type 1 diabetes. Study-level findings and limits: Type 1 diabetes patients had moderately but significantly shorter TCRB CDR3s in all four CD4+ subsets.

TCRB transcripts that were expressed got sequenced, as all of the isolated RNA had been reverse transcribed. Only in-frame clones appear in the TCRdb table, and some are missing; sequencing was by immunoSEQ multiplex PCR. The data show roughly 150,000 clones, over 55% seen once. Antigens for these TCRs are unknown. The sequencing input was naive CD4+ T cells from blood. The origin of the receptors is a man aged 25 to 40 with type 1 diabetes.

This clone turned up a few times. The genes are TRBV29-1 and TRBJ2-7; D is possibly TRBD1 (6 bases). Per germline, CDR1 SQVTM and CDR2 ANQGSEA. V was shortened by 4 bases and J by 6 bases, with 16 bases between the two germline ends. There are 13 residues in the CDR3. The CDR3 loop reads CSVGYRVGGEQYF. In nucleotides, the CDR3 is TGCAGCGTTGGTTACAGGGTCGGTGGCGAGCAGTACTTC.

The chain links TRBV18 to TRBJ2-1; D uncertain. This CDR3 is 14 amino acids long. Germline values: CDR1 KGHSH, CDR2 LQKENI. V was trimmed by 4 bases and J by 8 bases, leaving 15 bases between them. The CDR3 is CASSLRPGFDEQFF. The CDR3 region has the DNA TGTGCCAGCTCACTTAGGCCCGGGTTCGATGAGCAGTTCTTC.

This chain uses TRBV29-1 with TRBJ2-7; D ambiguous. The CDR3 consists of 11 residues. Per the germline V gene, CDR1 is SQVTM and CDR2 is ANQGSEA. Trimming took 7 bases from V and 6 from J, leaving 13 bases between them. The CDR3 is CSATVGREQYF. DNA for the CDR3: TGCAGCGCCACGGTAGGGCGCGAGCAGTACTTC.

The chain carries TRBV28 and TRBJ2-5; D not resolved. CDR1 MDHEN and CDR2 SYDVKM come from the germline V gene. V was trimmed by 3 bases and J by 5 bases, leaving 4 bases between them. The CDR3 runs to 11 residues. The CDR3 DNA is TGTGCCAGCAGTTTTAAGGAGACCCAGTACTTC. It encodes CASSFKETQYF. Using reference TRBV28 and TRBJ2-5 for the parts outside the CDR3, the full variable domain is DVKVTQSSRYLVKRTGEKVFLECVQDMDHENMFWYRQDPGLGLRLIYFSYDVKMKEKGDIPEGYSVSREKKERFSLILESASTNQTSMYLCASSFKETQYFGPGTRLLVL.

V gene TRBV30 combines with J gene TRBJ2-5; TRBD2 might be the D (5 bases). The CDR3 spans 14 residues. V was shortened by 0 bases and J by 6 bases, with 14 bases between the two germline ends. From germline, CDR1 is GTSNPN and CDR2 SVGIG (reference sequence). CDR3 residues: CAWSVRGNQQTQYF. CDR3 bases: TGTGCCTGGAGTGTGCGAGGGAACCAGCAGACCCAGTACTTC.

This chain links TRBV5-4 with TRBJ2-5; 8 positions agree with TRBD2. Germline assignment: CDR1 SGHNT and CDR2 YYREEE (reference sequence). Germline trimming cut 2 bases from V and 3 bases from J; bases unmatched to any gene: 6. CDR3 length: 15 amino acids. The CDR3 is CASSFSGTSEETQYF. Written as DNA, the CDR3 is TGTGCCAGCAGCTTTAGCGGGACTAGTGAAGAGACCCAGTACTTC. Drawing the rest from reference TRBV5-4 and TRBJ2-5, the complete variable domain is ETGVTQSPTHLIKTRGQQVTLRCSSQSGHNTVSWYQQALGQGPQFIFQYYREEENGRGNFPPRFSGLQFPNYSSELNVNALELDDSALYLCASSFSGTSEETQYFGPGTRLLVL.

The chain uses TRBV4-1 and TRBJ2-7, with D possibly being TRBD1 (6 bases). Trimming removed 1 base at V and 2 bases at J, with 12 bases between. This CDR3 region has 15 residues. CDR1 is MGHRA, CDR2 YSYEKL, per germline. This chain's CDR3 is CASSQAPDRPYEQYF. CDR3 in DNA: TGCGCCAGCAGCCAAGCACCGGACAGACCCTACGAGCAGTACTTC.

This clone was observed a handful of times. V usage is TRBV30 and J usage is TRBJ1-1; TRBD1 is a possible D gene (6 bases). The V end lost 2 bases, the J end lost 0 bases, and 13 bases lay between the germline ends. Germline CDR1 reads GTSNPN; CDR2 reads SVGIG (reference sequence). The CDR3 extends over 15 amino acids. The CDR3 DNA reads TGTGCCTGGAGTCCTCCTCGACAGGTGAACACTGAAGCTTTCTTT. This gives the protein CAWSPPRQVNTEAFF. The full variable domain, in which reference TRBV30 and TRBJ1-1 provide the parts outside the CDR3, is SQTIHQWPATLVQPVGSPLSLECTVEGTSNPNLYWYRQAAGRGLQLLFYSVGIGQISSEVPQNLSASRPQDRQFILSSKKLLLSDSGFYLCAWSPPRQVNTEAFFGQGTRLTVV.

A single count supports this clone. The chain recombines TRBV28 with TRBJ1-5; TRBD1 matches at 10 bases. Trimming at V came to 7 bases and at J to 2 bases, leaving 8 bases not matched to a gene. Germline V gives CDR1 MDHEN, CDR2 SYDVKM. The CDR3 is 16 residues long. Here the CDR3 reads CASTSGQGLGNQPQHF. The CDR3, as DNA: TGTGCCAGCACCTCGGGACAGGGGTTGGGCAATCAGCCCCAGCATTTT.

V gene TRBV7-9 combines with J gene TRBJ2-2; 8 nucleotides align to TRBD2. Germline-derived CDR1 and CDR2 are SEHNR and FQNEAQ (reference sequence). The CDR3 totals 17 residues. V gave up 3 bases and J gave up 5 bases; unmatched junction bases: 11. CDR3 DNA: TGTGCCAGCAGCTTTAGCCCGCTAGCGGGTGTTACCGGGGAGCTGTTTTTT. It translates to CASSFSPLAGVTGELFF.

The chain joins TRBV20-1 to TRBJ2-5; no definite D call. This CDR3 contains 11 residues. V lost 3 bases to trimming and J lost 5 bases, with 7 bases between them. From germline, CDR1 is DFQATT and CDR2 SNEGSKA (reference sequence). CDR3 in DNA: TGCAGTGCTAGGGCTCGGGAGACCCAGTACTTC. Translation: CSARARETQYF.